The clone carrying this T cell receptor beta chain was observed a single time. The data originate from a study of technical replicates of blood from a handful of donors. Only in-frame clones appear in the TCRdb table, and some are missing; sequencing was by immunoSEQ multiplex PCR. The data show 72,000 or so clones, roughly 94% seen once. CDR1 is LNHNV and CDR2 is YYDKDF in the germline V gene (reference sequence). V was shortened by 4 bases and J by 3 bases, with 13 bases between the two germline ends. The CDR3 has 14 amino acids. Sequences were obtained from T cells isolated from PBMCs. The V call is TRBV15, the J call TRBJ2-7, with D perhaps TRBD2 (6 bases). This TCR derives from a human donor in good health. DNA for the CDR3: TGTGCCACCAGCACCCGTGGGGGAGGCTACGAGCAGTACTTC. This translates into CATSTRGGGYEQYF. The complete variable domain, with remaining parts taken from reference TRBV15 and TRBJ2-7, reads DAMVIQNPRYQVTQFGKPVTLSCSQTLNHNVMYWYQQKSSQAPKLLFHYYDKDFNNEADTPDNFQSRRPNTSFCFLDIRSPGLGDTAMYLCATSTRGGGYEQYFGPGTRLTVT.